This TCR beta chain was recovered during a study of T cell responses to AZD1222 COVID-19 vaccine. Comment on this clone: What it binds is not known.

Broader study findings: The sample set comprised mostly white British donors with more females, and clonal diversity was possibly underestimated. Only a handful of people who got AZD1222 tested seropositive at baseline.

This CDR3 is built from 15 residues. Trimming pared 4 bases from V and 1 base from J, leaving 10 bases between. CDR1 and CDR2 from the germline V gene are LGHNA and YSLEER. Profiled with immunoSEQ multiplex PCR; TCRdb holds only in-frame clones, not every one. The sample contains about 78,000 clones, roughly 87% of which appear only once. The clonotype originates from an adult in good health. The sample here was peripheral blood, taken on day 0 of MenACWY control vaccination. The chain is built from TRBV4-3 and TRBJ2-2, with a possible D match to TRBD1 (6 bases). CDR3 sequence: CASSREGGNTGELFF. Written as DNA, the CDR3 is TGCGCCAGCAGCCGGGAAGGGGGGAACACCGGGGAGCTGTTTTTT.